This T cell receptor (beta chain) was found in a study of regulatory T cells in long-lasting Graves disease. Study-level findings and limits: TCR diversity was lower in persistent than newly diagnosed Graves' disease.

The count of this clonotype is one. Antigen unknown. This CDR3 spans 17 amino acids. CDR1 and CDR2 from the germline V gene are MNHGY and SVAAGI. V was clipped by 4 bases and J by 7 bases; unmatched bases: 10. Relying on iRepertoire HTBI primers and Arm-PCR of CDR3 regions, the team built TCR beta libraries. From the multiplex PCR reads, TCRdb called clonotypes with MiXCR, one entry per CDR3 protein. The table lists hundreds of thousands of distinct CDR3 sequences, approximately 15% of them singletons. Time point given: newly diagnosed GD, antithyroid drugs for less than 3 months. From RNA extracted from PBMCs, the TCR library was made. These same records also appear under a second study, on T cells in Graves' hyperthyroidism and ophthalmopathy.

The source is a woman aged 25 to 45 with Graves disease. This chain links TRBV6-9 with TRBJ1-6, with 10 nucleotides matching TRBD1. The sample here was peripheral blood mononuclear cells (PBMCs), taken at new diagnosis, from a patient treated with antithyroid drugs. The CDR3 nucleotides read TGTGCCAGCAGTTTAGTCGGACCGGGACAGGGGAATTCACCCCTCCACTTT. Its protein is CASSLVGPGQGNSPLHF.